This T cell receptor (beta chain) emerged from a study of T cells in localized non-small cell lung cancer (dated by TCRdb to about 2020). Background on the whole study: T cell repertoires of fewer than 250 early-stage NSCLC patients were analyzed, with tumors being compared against uninvolved tumor-adjacent lungs. The cohort comprised under 250 treatment-naïve NSCLC patients with resected, localized lung tumors. Of the NSCLC patients, fewer than 150 were male and roughly 110 were female, and the mean age was roughly 61 years.

At diagnosis, peripheral blood, uninvolved tumor-adjacent lung and tumor were collected and were preserved as a mix of fresh-frozen and FFPE material. For TCR repertoire profiling, the blood samples were analyzed as peripheral blood mononuclear cells. TCR beta CDR3 regions were sequenced from DNA using the immunoSEQ Assay. For the original study's pipeline: T cell density was computed as TCR beta template counts normalized to usable DNA estimated by amplifying housekeeping genes. Using the preseqR package, richness was estimated by extrapolating to 120,000 templates for tissue samples and 400,000 templates for PBMC samples. Clonality was defined as one minus Pielou's evenness. Tissue-enriched TCRs were identified by differential abundance testing using productive amino-acid clonotypes, minimum total count 5 and alpha 0.1. The Jaccard Index and the Morisita Overlap Index were used to measure repertoire overlap between compartments. GLIPH clustered TCR beta CDR3s with public tetramer-defined viral CDR3s; viral motifs required at least three viral sequences plus V-gene enrichment. This is the immuneACCESS table as TCRdb keeps it, with only in-frame sequences that have V and J called. A part of the clones is gone; compared with another copy, unresolved V genes explain less than half, and the rest is unexplained. The DNA gave D and trimming, while V, J and clone size come from that table. This sample lists roughly 40,000 clones; about 88% were detected once. 3.5% of the sample is in the top ten clones.

Beyond this particular receptor, the publication reports: Because the study design was exploratory, TCR variables were selected using unadjusted p-values without false-discovery rate correction. Higher T cell density in blood was associated with longer overall survival, whereas higher clonality in adjacent lung was associated with shorter survival. Uninvolved tumor-adjacent lung showed the highest T cell clonality, higher than tumor, which suggests more focused antigenic responses in the uninvolved tumor-adjacent lung. A median of around 57 of the top 100 tumor clones were detected in paired uninvolved adjacent lung, and about 29 of these tumor clones were also found among the top 100 clones of the paired uninvolved adjacent lung. Multi-region tumor sequencing was not performed, so intratumor heterogeneity could not be excluded.

On this clone: The clone's antigen remains unknown. No quality values exist for individual bases; no much larger clone is one base distant.

V is shortened by 4 bases, J by 10 bases, and the region joining them spans 18 bases. The CDR3 holds 15 amino acids from the cysteine to the phenylalanine. Of all the DNA, just the CDR3 is kept, 45 bases in frame from base 1. CDR1 and CDR2 (SGHKS, YYEKEE) derive from the germline V gene (reference sequence). In this chain, TRBV5-5 is recombined with TRBJ1-6; the D gene cannot be resolved reliably. This specimen was peripheral blood, taken before any cancer treatment. This sequence was found in a man between 18 and 50 years old with stage I lung adenocarcinoma. In nucleotides, the sequence is TGTGCCAGCAGCCCCTATCGGGTATTAAGGTCACCCCTCCACTTT. It translates to CASSPYRVLRSPLHF.